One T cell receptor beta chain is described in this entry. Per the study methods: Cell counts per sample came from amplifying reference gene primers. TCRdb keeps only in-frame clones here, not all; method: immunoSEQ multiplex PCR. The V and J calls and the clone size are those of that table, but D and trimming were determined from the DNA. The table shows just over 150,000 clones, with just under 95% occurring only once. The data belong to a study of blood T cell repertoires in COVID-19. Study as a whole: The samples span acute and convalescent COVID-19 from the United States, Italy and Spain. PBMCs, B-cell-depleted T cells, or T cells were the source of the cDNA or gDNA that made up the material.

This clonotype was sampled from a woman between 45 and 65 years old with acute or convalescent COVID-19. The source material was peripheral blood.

CDR3 bases: TGTGCCAGCAGGGCCCTAGGGGATGATGGCTACACCTTC. As protein: CASRALGDDGYTF. The rearrangement uses TRBV12-3 or TRBV12-4 and TRBJ1-2, with D possibly TRBD1 on 5 matching bases. V was clipped by 6 bases and J by 6 bases, with 14 bases between them. This CDR3 spans 13 amino acids.